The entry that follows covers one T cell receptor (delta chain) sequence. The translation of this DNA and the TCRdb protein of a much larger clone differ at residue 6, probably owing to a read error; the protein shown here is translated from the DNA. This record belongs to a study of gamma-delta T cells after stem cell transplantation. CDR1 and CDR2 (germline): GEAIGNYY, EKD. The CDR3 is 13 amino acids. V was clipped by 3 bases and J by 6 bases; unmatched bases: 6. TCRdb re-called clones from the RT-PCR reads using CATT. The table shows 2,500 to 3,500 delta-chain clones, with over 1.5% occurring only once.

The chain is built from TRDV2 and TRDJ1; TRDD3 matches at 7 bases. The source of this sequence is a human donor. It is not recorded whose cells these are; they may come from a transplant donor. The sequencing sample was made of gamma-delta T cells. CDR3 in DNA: TGTGCCTGTGACCAACCGGGGGATTATAAACTCATCTTT. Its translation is CACDQPGDYKLIF.